This is a list of T cell receptor beta chains from one sample in a study of shared T cell receptors in the human thymus. Sequencing was performed with immunoSEQ multiplex PCR; in TCRdb, only in-frame clones are kept and a portion is missing. The sample yields almost 550,000 clones, about four fifths seen once. This same sample was also taken into another study, of human thymus T cells.

Sequenced: thymocytes. These TCRs come from a boy less than two years old with a congenital heart defect. CDR3s include the opening cysteine and the closing phenylalanine or tryptophan. Each record gives: clone size, J gene, V gene, CDR3 protein. The size of a clone is reported for some rows only, either as once, few or many, or as a class for expanded clones.

abundance: NA
j_gene: TRBJ2-4
v_gene: TRBV11-2
CDR3aa: CASSPKGTGPAKNIQYF

abundance: few
j_gene: TRBJ2-7
v_gene: TRBV30
CDR3aa: CASGQKPYEQYF

abundance: NA
j_gene: TRBJ2-1
v_gene: TRBV7-2
CDR3aa: CASSHQRLAGAAQREQFF

abundance: NA
j_gene: TRBJ2-2
v_gene: TRBV11-3
CDR3aa: CASIPGGRESHTGELFF

abundance: NA
j_gene: NA
v_gene: TRBV5-4
CDR3aa: CASSSGLADYEQYF

abundance: NA
j_gene: TRBJ2-7
v_gene: TRBV25-1
CDR3aa: CASSAATVAGNEQYF

abundance: NA
j_gene: TRBJ2-3
v_gene: TRBV7-2
CDR3aa: CASSGLKLTDTQYF

abundance: NA
j_gene: TRBJ2-7
v_gene: TRBV4-1
CDR3aa: CASSPPVGAGGLGEQYF

abundance: NA
j_gene: TRBJ1-1
v_gene: TRBV7-2
CDR3aa: CASSPDRGKTEAFF

abundance: NA
j_gene: TRBJ2-5
v_gene: TRBV4-3
CDR3aa: CASSPTSDQETQYF

abundance: NA
j_gene: TRBJ2-3
v_gene: TRBV4-3
CDR3aa: CASSSRGPLDTQYF

abundance: NA
j_gene: TRBJ2-3
v_gene: TRBV5-6
CDR3aa: CASSLLAEETYLTQYF

abundance: NA
j_gene: TRBJ2-1
v_gene: TRBV13
CDR3aa: CASSLDPGLAGGGAYNEQFF

abundance: NA
j_gene: TRBJ1-1
v_gene: TRBV28
CDR3aa: CASSLTLNTEAFF

abundance: NA
j_gene: TRBJ2-1
v_gene: TRBV7-9
CDR3aa: CASSLDLADNEQFF

abundance: NA
j_gene: TRBJ1-3
v_gene: TRBV6-1
CDR3aa: CASLRGNTIYF

abundance: NA
j_gene: TRBJ2-7
v_gene: TRBV5-5
CDR3aa: CASSLQCLAGVAAFCEQYF

abundance: NA
j_gene: TRBJ2-3
v_gene: TRBV4-3
CDR3aa: CASSPPPLVAGGPLSPTDTQYF

abundance: few
j_gene: TRBJ2-3
v_gene: TRBV5-1
CDR3aa: CASSRNRGVLAGEDTQYF

abundance: NA
j_gene: TRBJ2-1
v_gene: TRBV29-1
CDR3aa: CSVVTGGRNEQFF

abundance: NA
j_gene: TRBJ2-7
v_gene: TRBV6-5
CDR3aa: CASSARQGRYEQYF

abundance: NA
j_gene: TRBJ2-7
v_gene: TRBV5-5
CDR3aa: CASSPSTRVSSYEQYF

abundance: few
j_gene: TRBJ2-7
v_gene: TRBV30
CDR3aa: CAWSPTSTEQYF

abundance: NA
j_gene: TRBJ2-4
v_gene: TRBV9
CDR3aa: CASSPAPHLGGNIQYF

abundance: NA
j_gene: TRBJ2-7
v_gene: TRBV27
CDR3aa: CASPYFRTGGGYEQYF

abundance: NA
j_gene: TRBJ2-2
v_gene: TRBV28
CDR3aa: CASTDRWNRLYINPNTGELFF

abundance: NA
j_gene: TRBJ2-3
v_gene: TRBV4-2
CDR3aa: CASSPGLAGGPSTDTQYF

abundance: few
j_gene: TRBJ2-1
v_gene: TRBV30
CDR3aa: CAWSSTGTAAYNEQFF

abundance: once
j_gene: TRBJ1-5
v_gene: TRBV27
CDR3aa: CASSYGTGRYQPQHF

abundance: NA
j_gene: TRBJ2-3
v_gene: TRBV5-4
CDR3aa: CASSLFPGKGTDTQYF

abundance: NA
j_gene: TRBJ1-5
v_gene: TRBV7-9
CDR3aa: CASSTHLTTGDNQPQHF

abundance: NA
j_gene: TRBJ2-7
v_gene: TRBV4-3
CDR3aa: CASSHELAGAHEQYF

abundance: NA
j_gene: TRBJ1-5
v_gene: TRBV27
CDR3aa: CASSWRQGYDQPQHF

abundance: NA
j_gene: TRBJ2-2
v_gene: TRBV27
CDR3aa: CASSCNSKQGVPNTGELFF

abundance: NA
j_gene: TRBJ2-1
v_gene: TRBV28
CDR3aa: CASSSPPNLDRGQNNEQFF

abundance: NA
j_gene: TRBJ2-7
v_gene: TRBV2
CDR3aa: CASSLTRYEQYF

abundance: NA
j_gene: TRBJ1-1
v_gene: TRBV13
CDR3aa: CASSLVPGTEAFF

abundance: NA
j_gene: TRBJ2-3
v_gene: TRBV27
CDR3aa: CASSPPGGRRESADTQYF

abundance: once
j_gene: TRBJ2-3
v_gene: TRBV9
CDR3aa: CASSGASGRAGDTQYF